These 5 T cell receptor beta chains share one sample of origin, sequenced in a study of cytomegalovirus exposure and HLA in healthy donors (dated 2017 in TCRdb). The library was made by the immunoSEQ multiplex PCR assay. For the multiplex PCR, a mixture combining 60 forward primers for TCR Vbeta segments and 13 reverse primers for TCR Jbeta segments was used. TCRdb's version of the immuneACCESS table is confined to in-frame rearrangements and falls short of the full clone set. An unresolved V gene accounts for under half of the shortfall where checked; the remainder is of unknown origin. For this sample the table gives approximately 160,000 clones, of which 55% to 80% were detected only once. The ten most abundant clones make up 3.5% to 5% of the sample. Sequencing was done on a sample of PBMCs. All receptors derive from a woman between 18 and 30 years old in good health and CMV-seropositive.

A single count supports this clone. The V gene is TRBV5-6, the J gene TRBJ1-1; 7 bases map to TRBD1. Germline loops: CDR1 SGHDT, CDR2 YYEEEE. The CDR3 is 15 amino acids. V lost 4 bases to trimming and J lost 1 base; unmatched junction nucleotides: 7. The CDR3 DNA is TGTGCCAGCAGCCCGACAGGGTCTGAGAACACTGAAGCTTTCTTT. As protein: CASSPTGSENTEAFF.

V gene TRBV5-1 combines with J gene TRBJ1-1; D gene unclear. CDR1 and CDR2 (germline): SGHRS, YFSETQ. This CDR3 contains 14 residues. Deletions cut 0 bases from V and 0 bases from J, with 6 bases between. The CDR3 DNA reads as TGCGCCAGCAGCTTGGGCACTTTGAACACTGAAGCTTTCTTT. This translates into CASSLGTLNTEAFF.

V gene TRBV25-1 combines with J gene TRBJ2-7; 9 bases line up with TRBD1. CDR1 and CDR2 from the germline V gene are MGHDK and SYGVNS. V was pared by 1 base and J by 4 bases, with 8 bases of the junction left unmatched. The CDR3 consists of 16 residues. CDR3 nucleotides: TGTGCCAGCAGTGAATCCCCCGGACAGGGGAAATACGAGCAGTACTTC. Encoded protein: CASSESPGQGKYEQYF.

The rearrangement uses TRBV30 and TRBJ2-7; 8 bases fit TRBD1. Losses at the gene ends were 4 bases for V and 2 bases for J; bases not matched to a gene: 4. The germline V gene encodes CDR1 GTSNPN and CDR2 SVGIG (reference sequence). The CDR3 is made up of 13 amino acids. CDR3 DNA: TGTGCCTGGAATGACAGGGGTCCCTACGAGCAGTACTTC. Translating it yields CAWNDRGPYEQYF.

The table lists this clone with a few counts. The junction departs from germline at one end; a sequencing error may be responsible. The rearrangement links TRBV28 to TRBJ2-1, with 8 bases lining up with TRBD2. CDR1 and CDR2 (germline): MDHEN, SYDVKM. There are 14 residues in the CDR3. CDR3 region: CASREGGRANGQFF. CDR3 sequence (DNA): TGTGCCAGCCGGGAGGGGGGCCGGGCAAATGGGCAGTTCTTC.